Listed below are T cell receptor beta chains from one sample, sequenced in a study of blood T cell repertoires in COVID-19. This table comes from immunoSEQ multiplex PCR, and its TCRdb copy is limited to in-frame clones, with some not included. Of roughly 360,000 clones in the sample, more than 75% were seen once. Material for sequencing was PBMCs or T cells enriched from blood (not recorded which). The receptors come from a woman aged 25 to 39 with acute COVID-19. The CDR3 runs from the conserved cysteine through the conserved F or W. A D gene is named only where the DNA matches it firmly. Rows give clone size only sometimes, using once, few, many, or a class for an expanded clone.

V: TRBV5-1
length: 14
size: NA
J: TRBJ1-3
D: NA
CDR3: CASSPTVSGNTIYF
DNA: TGCGCCAGCAGCCCGACAGTCTCTGGAAACACCATATATTTT

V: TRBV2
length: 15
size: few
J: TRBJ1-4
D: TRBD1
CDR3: CASSDRGQSNEKLFF
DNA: TGTGCCAGCAGTGATAGGGGGCAGAGTAATGAAAAACTGTTTTTT

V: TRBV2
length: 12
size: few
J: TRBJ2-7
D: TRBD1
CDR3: CASRRDSNEQYF
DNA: TGTGCCAGCAGAAGGGACAGCAACGAGCAGTACTTC

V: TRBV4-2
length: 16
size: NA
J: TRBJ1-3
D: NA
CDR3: CASSQVVKGLENTIYF
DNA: TGTGCCAGCAGCCAAGTAGTAAAGGGGCTGGAAAACACCATATATTTT

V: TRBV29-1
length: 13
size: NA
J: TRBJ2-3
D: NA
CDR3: CSADGDRRDTQYF
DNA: TGCAGCGCGGACGGCGACAGGAGAGATACGCAGTATTTT

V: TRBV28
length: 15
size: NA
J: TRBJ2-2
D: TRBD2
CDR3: CASRVAGKNTGELFF
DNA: TGTGCCAGCAGAGTAGCGGGCAAAAACACCGGGGAGCTGTTTTTT

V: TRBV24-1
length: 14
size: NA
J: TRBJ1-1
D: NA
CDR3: CATSPTGMTTEAFF
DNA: TGTGCCACCAGTCCCACAGGGATGACCACTGAAGCTTTCTTT

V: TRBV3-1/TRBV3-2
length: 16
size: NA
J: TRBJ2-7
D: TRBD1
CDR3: CASSQRTGQVPYEQYF
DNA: TGTGCCAGCAGCCAACGGACGGGACAGGTTCCCTACGAGCAGTACTTC

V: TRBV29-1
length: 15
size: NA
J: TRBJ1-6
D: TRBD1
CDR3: CSARRGETGHSPLHF
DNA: TGCAGCGCACGAAGGGGGGAGACAGGGCATTCACCCCTCCACTTT

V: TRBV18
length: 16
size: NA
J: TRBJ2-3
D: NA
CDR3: CASSLGPSPSTDTQYF
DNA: TGTGCCAGCTCACTTGGGCCTTCCCCCTCGACAGATACGCAGTATTTT

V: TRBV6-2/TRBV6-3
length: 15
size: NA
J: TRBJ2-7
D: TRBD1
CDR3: CASSYRPQGASAQYF
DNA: TGTGCCAGCAGTTACCGGCCACAGGGGGCGTCGGCGCAGTACTTC

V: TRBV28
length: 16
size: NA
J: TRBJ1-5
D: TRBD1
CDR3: CASIKRTGMGNQPQHF
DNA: TGTGCCAGCATCAAGCGGACAGGTATGGGAAATCAGCCCCAGCATTTT

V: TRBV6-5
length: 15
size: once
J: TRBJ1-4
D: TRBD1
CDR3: CASSLTRGPNEKLFF
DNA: TGTGCCAGCAGTTTGACCAGGGGGCCTAATGAAAAACTGTTTTTT

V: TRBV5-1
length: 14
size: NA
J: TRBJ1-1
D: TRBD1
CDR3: CASSLQGGNTEAFF
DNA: TGCGCCAGCAGCTTGCAGGGGGGAAACACTGAAGCTTTCTTT

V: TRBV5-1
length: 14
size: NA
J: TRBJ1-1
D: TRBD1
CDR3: CASSSWDRGTEAFF
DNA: TGCGCCAGCAGCTCATGGGACAGGGGCACTGAAGCTTTCTTT

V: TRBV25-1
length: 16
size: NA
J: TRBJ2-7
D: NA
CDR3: CASSAPLAFPSYEQYF
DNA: TGTGCCAGCAGTGCCCCGCTAGCATTCCCCTCCTACGAGCAGTACTTC

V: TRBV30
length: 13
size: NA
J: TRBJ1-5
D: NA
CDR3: CAWSVQSNQPQHF
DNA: TGTGCCTGGAGTGTACAGAGCAATCAGCCCCAGCATTTT

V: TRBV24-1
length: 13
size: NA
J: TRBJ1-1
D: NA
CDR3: CATRTQENTEAFF
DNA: TGTGCCACCAGAACACAGGAGAACACTGAAGCTTTCTTT

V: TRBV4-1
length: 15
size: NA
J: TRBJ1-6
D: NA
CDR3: CASSFTGDTDSPLHF
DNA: TGCGCCAGCAGCTTTACTGGGGACACCGATTCACCCCTCCACTTT

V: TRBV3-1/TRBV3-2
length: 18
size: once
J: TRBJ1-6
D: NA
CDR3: CASSRSQGPSSYNSPLHF
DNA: TGTGCCAGCAGCCGTTCTCAGGGGCCGAGCTCCTATAATTCACCCCTCCACTTT

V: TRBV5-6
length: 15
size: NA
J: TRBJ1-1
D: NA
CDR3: CASSGTGIGNTEAFF
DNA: TGTGCCAGCAGCGGTACAGGCATTGGGAACACTGAAGCTTTCTTT

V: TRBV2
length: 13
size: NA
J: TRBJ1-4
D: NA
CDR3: CASGRGFGEKLFF
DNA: TGTGCCAGCGGGAGGGGTTTCGGTGAAAAACTGTTTTTT

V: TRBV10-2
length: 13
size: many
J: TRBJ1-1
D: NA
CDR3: CASTRTENTEAFF
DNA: TGCGCCAGCACCCGGACAGAGAACACTGAAGCTTTCTTT

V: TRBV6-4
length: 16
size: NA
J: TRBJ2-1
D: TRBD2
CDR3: CASSDRSGGAKNEQFF
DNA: TGTGCCAGCAGTGACCGTAGCGGGGGGGCGAAGAATGAGCAGTTCTTC

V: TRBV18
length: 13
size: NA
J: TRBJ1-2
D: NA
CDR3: CASSQGPVYGYTF
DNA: TGTGCCAGCTCACAGGGGCCCGTCTATGGCTACACCTTC

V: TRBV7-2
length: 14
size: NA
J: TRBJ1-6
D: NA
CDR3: CASRESSYNSPLHF
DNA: TGTGCCAGCAGAGAGAGTTCCTATAATTCACCCCTCCACTTT